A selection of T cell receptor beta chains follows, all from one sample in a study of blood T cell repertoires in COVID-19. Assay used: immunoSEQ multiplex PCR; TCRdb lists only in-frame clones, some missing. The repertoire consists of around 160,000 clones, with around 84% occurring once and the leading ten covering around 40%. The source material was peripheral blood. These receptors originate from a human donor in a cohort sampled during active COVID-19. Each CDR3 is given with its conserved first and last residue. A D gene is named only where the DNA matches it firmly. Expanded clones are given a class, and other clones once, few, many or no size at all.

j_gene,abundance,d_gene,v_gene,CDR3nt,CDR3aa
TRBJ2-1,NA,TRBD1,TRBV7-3,TGTGCCAGCAGCCCGTCGGGACAGGGGGAGCAGTTCTTC,CASSPSGQGEQFF
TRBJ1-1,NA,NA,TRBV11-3,TGTGCCAGCAGCTTAGATAGATGGGGGACTGATGCGGAGAACACTGAAGCTTTCTTT,CASSLDRWGTDAENTEAFF
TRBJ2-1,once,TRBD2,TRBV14,TGTGCCAGCAGCGGACTAGCGGGTAGCTCCTACAATGAGCAGTTCTTC,CASSGLAGSSYNEQFF
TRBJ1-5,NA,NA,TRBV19,TGTGCCAGTAGTATGGGGGGGGGAAGCAATCAGCCCCAGCATTTT,CASSMGGGSNQPQHF
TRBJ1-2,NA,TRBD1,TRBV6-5,TGTGCCAGCCTCCGGGACAGGCTTACTAACTATGGCTACACCTTC,CASLRDRLTNYGYTF
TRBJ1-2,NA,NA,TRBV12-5,TGTGCTAGTGGTTTGGTACCCAGGGATGCCGGTGGCTACACCTTC,CASGLVPRDAGGYTF
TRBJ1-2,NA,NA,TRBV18,TGTGCCAGCTCACCGGGATCAGGGCGCTTCTTC,CASSPGSGRFF
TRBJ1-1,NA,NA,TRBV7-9,TGTGCCAGCAGCTTCCAGGGGAACACTGAAGCTTTCTTT,CASSFQGNTEAFF
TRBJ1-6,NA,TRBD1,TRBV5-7,TGTGCCAGCAGCCCGAGGGACAGGGGGTATGGTTCACCCCTCCACTTT,CASSPRDRGYGSPLHF
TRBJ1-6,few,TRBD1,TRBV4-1,TGCGCCAGCAGCCCCCCGGCCCGACAGGGGGATTCACCCCTCCACTTT,CASSPPARQGDSPLHF
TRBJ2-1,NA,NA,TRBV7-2,TGTGCCAGCTCCCAGGGGACGAACAATGAGCAGTTCTTC,CASSQGTNNEQFF
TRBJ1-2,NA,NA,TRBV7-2,TGTGCCAGCAGCTATACGTGGGGGGAATATGGCTACACCTTC,CASSYTWGEYGYTF
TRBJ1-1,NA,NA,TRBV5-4,TGTGCCAGCAGCTTGGATCCAGACACTGAAGCTTTCTTT,CASSLDPDTEAFF
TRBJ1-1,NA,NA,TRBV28,TGTGCCAGCAGTTTATGGGGGGGTTGGACTGAAGCTTTCTTT,CASSLWGGWTEAFF
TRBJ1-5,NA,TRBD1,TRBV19,TGTGCCAGTAGTACCCTGGACAGGGGCCGCAATCAGCCCCAGCATTTT,CASSTLDRGRNQPQHF
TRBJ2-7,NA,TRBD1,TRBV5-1,TGCGCCAGCAGCGCCGACAGGGTCAGTTTCCTTTACTTC,CASSADRVSFLYF
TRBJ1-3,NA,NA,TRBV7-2,TGTGCCAGCAGCTTAGCCGGGGGGCGGGGAAACACCATATATTTT,CASSLAGGRGNTIYF
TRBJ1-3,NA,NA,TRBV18,TGTGCCAGCTCACCATCCGGTGACACCATATATTTT,CASSPSGDTIYF
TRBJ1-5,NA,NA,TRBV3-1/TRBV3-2,TGTGCCAGCAGCCCAGGGTCGTTAGGTAATCAGCCCCAGCATTTT,CASSPGSLGNQPQHF
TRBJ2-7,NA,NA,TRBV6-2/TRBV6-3,TGTGCCAGCAGTTCGGGGTTGCTCTCCTACGAGCAGTACTTC,CASSSGLLSYEQYF